This TCR beta chain is drawn from a study of beta chain features in type 1 diabetes. Study-wide findings and caveats: Possibly, sequencing cDNA over-represented cells that had high TCR expression levels. TCRB CDR3s from Type 1 diabetes patients were moderately but significantly shorter in all four CD4+ subsets.

The sequenced template was cDNA made from the entire isolated RNA. Clones were sequenced by immunoSEQ multiplex PCR, and TCRdb holds only the in-frame ones, with some missing. The sample has fewer than 300,000 clones, over 20% seen once. Purity of each sorted population was above 95%. Regarding this clone: What it binds is not known.

The TCR sequence derives from a woman aged 40 to 55 with type 1 diabetes. Material: naive CD4+ T cells from blood.

The CDR3 sequence is CASSVLASTDTQYF. In nucleotides, the CDR3 is TGTGCCAGCAGCGTATTAGCTAGCACAGATACGCAGTATTTT. The gene calls are TRBV9 and TRBJ2-3; D not resolved. The CDR3 extends over 14 amino acids. Germline V lookup: CDR1 SGDLS, CDR2 YYNGEE. The V and J ends lost 1 base and 0 bases respectively, with 6 bases between them.